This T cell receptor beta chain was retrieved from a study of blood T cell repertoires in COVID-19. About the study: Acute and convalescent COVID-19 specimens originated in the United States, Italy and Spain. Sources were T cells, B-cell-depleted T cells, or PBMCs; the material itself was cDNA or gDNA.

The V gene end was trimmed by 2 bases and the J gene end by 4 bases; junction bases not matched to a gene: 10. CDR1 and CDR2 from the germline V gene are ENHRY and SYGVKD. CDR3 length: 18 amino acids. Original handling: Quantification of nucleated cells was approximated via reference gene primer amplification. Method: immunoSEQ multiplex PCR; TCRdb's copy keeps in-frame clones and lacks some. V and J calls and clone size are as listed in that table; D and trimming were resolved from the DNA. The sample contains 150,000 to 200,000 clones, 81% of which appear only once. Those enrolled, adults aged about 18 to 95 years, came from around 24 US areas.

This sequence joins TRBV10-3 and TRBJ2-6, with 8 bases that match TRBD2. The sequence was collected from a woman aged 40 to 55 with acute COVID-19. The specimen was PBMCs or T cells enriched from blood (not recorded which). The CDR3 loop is CAISEPGRANSGANVLTF. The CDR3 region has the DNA TGTGCCATCAGTGAGCCCGGGAGGGCCAACTCGGGGGCCAACGTCCTGACTTTC.